One and the same sample provided the 10 T cell receptor beta chains below, sequenced in a study of T cell responses to AZD1222 COVID-19 vaccine. The data were produced by immunoSEQ multiplex PCR, yet TCRdb's version contains in-frame clones alone and is incomplete. The repertoire holds hundreds of thousands of clones, with about 94% as singletons. The specimen comprised peripheral blood, sampled 28 days after the second AZD1222 dose. Receptor source: an adult who received the AZD1222 COVID-19 vaccine.

The chain links TRBV12-3 or TRBV12-4 to TRBJ1-2; D call uncertain. The CDR3 covers 13 residues. Trimming left V 6 bases short and J 4 bases short, with 12 bases between. CDR3: CASSLQESYGYTF. For the CDR3, the DNA is TGTGCCAGCAGCCTCCAGGAATCCTATGGCTACACCTTC.

V usage is TRBV19 and J usage is TRBJ1-5; possible D gene TRBD1, 6 bases. Germline assignment: CDR1 LNHDA and CDR2 SQIVND (reference sequence). V was clipped by 5 bases and J by 3 bases, with 11 bases between them. CDR3 size: 14 residues. CDR3 DNA sequence: TGTGCCAGTAGTGTTGGGGGGCTCAATCAGCCCCAGCATTTT. Protein: CASSVGGLNQPQHF. Looking up the rest from reference TRBV19 and TRBJ1-5 gives the full variable domain: DGGITQSPKYLFRKEGQNVTLSCEQNLNHDAMYWYRQDPGQGLRLIYYSQIVNDFQKGDIAEGYSVSREKKESFPLTVTSAQKNPTAFYLCASSVGGLNQPQHFGDGTRLSIL.

The V gene is TRBV5-5, the J gene TRBJ2-7, with TRBD1 identical over 8 bases. Germline assignment: CDR1 SGHKS and CDR2 YYEKEE (reference sequence). The CDR3 loop spans 13 amino acids. V dropped 5 bases and J dropped 3; count of bases not matched to a gene: 4. The CDR3 is CASRDRGRYEQYF. The CDR3 nucleotides read TGTGCCAGCAGAGACAGGGGACGCTACGAGCAGTACTTC.

A single count supports this clone. The V call is TRBV12-3 or TRBV12-4, the J call TRBJ1-1; D is perhaps TRBD1 (5 bases). The CDR3 length is 13 residues. The germline V and J ends were trimmed by 6 bases and 1 base, with 9 bases remaining between them. Here the CDR3 DNA reads TGTGCCAGCAGGTGGGGGGGGAACACTGAAGCTTTCTTT. Amino acids: CASRWGGNTEAFF.

V and J are TRBV2 and TRBJ2-3; tentative D call: TRBD2 (6 bases). This CDR3 has 13 amino acids. V gave up 6 bases and J gave up 9 bases, with 16 bases separating them. Germline values: CDR1 SNHLY, CDR2 FYNNEI. The CDR3 loop is CASSAEGAGTQYF. As DNA, the CDR3 is TGTGCCAGCAGCGCTGAAGGGGCGGGGACGCAGTATTTT.

The V call is TRBV7-2, the J call TRBJ1-4; TRBD1 might be the D (6 bases). Germline CDR1 and CDR2: SGHTA and FQGNSA. This CDR3 is 14 amino acids long. V shed 1 base and J shed 8 bases, with 11 bases lying between them. The CDR3 region is CASSLDRVGEKLFF. The DNA of the CDR3 is TGTGCCAGCAGCTTAGACAGGGTTGGCGAAAAACTGTTTTTT.

This chain connects TRBV9 to TRBJ1-4; 9 bases are shared with TRBD1. J was trimmed by 1 base and V by 4 bases; bases with no gene match: 5. Looked up from germline, CDR1 is SGDLS and CDR2 is YYNGEE. CDR3 length: 16 amino acids. CDR3 loop: CASSPQGAGTNEKLFF. The CDR3 coding sequence is TGTGCCAGCAGCCCACAGGGGGCTGGAACTAATGAAAAACTGTTTTTT.

This chain joins TRBV2 and TRBJ1-6; the D is unclear. The germline V gene has CDR1 SNHLY and CDR2 FYNNEI. V shed 4 bases and J shed 2 bases, with 0 bases lying between them. This CDR3 is built from 12 residues. The CDR3 region has the DNA TGTGCCAGCAGTGCCTATAATTCACCCCTCCACTTT. Its translation: CASSAYNSPLHF.

The chain is built from TRBV19 and TRBJ2-7; 11 bases fit TRBD2. This CDR3 is 15 amino acids long. Germline V CDR1 and CDR2: LNHDA, SQIVND (reference sequence). Trimming removed 5 bases from V and 7 bases from J; junction bases left unmatched: 10. Here the CDR3 DNA reads TGTGCCAGTAGTTTGGTAGCGGGAGGGCCAGGGGAGCAGTACTTC. This gives the protein CASSLVAGGPGEQYF.

The chain uses TRBV6-5 and TRBJ1-1; TRBD1 might be the D (6 bases). Germline-derived CDR1 and CDR2 are MNHEY and SVGAGI. The CDR3 totals 13 residues. V was clipped by 6 bases and J by 4 bases, with 12 bases between them. CDR3 in DNA: TGTGCCAGCAGCACACAGGGCGCCACTGAAGCTTTCTTT. This codes for CASSTQGATEAFF.